This entry lists 20 T cell receptor beta chains sequenced from one sample in a study of vaccination effects on CD4 cells after COVID-19 (dated by TCRdb to between 2021 and 2023). The ViraFEST assay stimulated PBMC with viral peptide pools and then used TCR sequencing to identify antigen-specific CD4+ T cell clonotypes by expansion. After less than 13 days of culture, CD4+ T cells were isolated with the EasySep CD4+ T cell isolation kit. Two doses of either the BNT162b2 or the mRNA-1273 mRNA SARS-CoV-2 vaccine were administered to participants. Receptors were amplified or captured by the immunoSEQ multiplex PCR assay. In its TCRdb copy, this immuneACCESS table keeps in-frame sequences only and misses some clones. Where compared with another copy, unresolved V genes explain less than half of these, and the others have no known cause. This sample holds about 46,000 clones; under 85% were observed only once. The top ten clonotypes cover more than 12% of the sample.

Antigens for these TCRs are unknown. This specimen was CD4+ T cells from PBMCs cultured with HCoV-OC43 spike peptides, taken after COVID-19 vaccination. Read against the paper, the sample's cell subset or site label means: HCoV-OC43 spike overlapping peptide pool stimulation. These receptors were obtained from a human donor who received a COVID-19 vaccine.

This chain joins TRBV3-1 (or the pseudogene TRBV3-2) and TRBJ2-5; D gene ambiguous. Germline V gene data show CDR1 as LGHDT and CDR2 as YNNKEL (reference sequence). The V end was cut by 0 bases, the J end by 5 bases, with 4 bases between. This CDR3 has 12 residues. DNA of the CDR3: TGTGCCAGCAGCCAAGAAGGCGAGACCCAGTACTTC. This translates into CASSQEGETQYF.

The chain carries TRBV3-1 (or the pseudogene TRBV3-2) and TRBJ1-6; D remains ambiguous. This CDR3 has 15 residues. With 0 bases removed from V and 10 bases from J, the gap between germline ends came to 13 bases. The V gene's germline CDR1 is LGHDT and CDR2 YNNKEL (reference sequence). CDR3 in DNA: TGTGCCAGCAGCCAAGACTCGGGCCCCGGATCACCCCTCCACTTT. This sequence encodes CASSQDSGPGSPLHF.

This clone has only a few counts. The chain couples TRBV5-6 to TRBJ1-2; D uncertain. CDR1 SGHDT and CDR2 YYEEEE come from the germline V gene. CDR3 length: 14 amino acids. The V gene lost 3 bases and the J gene lost 6 bases, with 15 bases spanning the gap. CDR3: CASSSLGWADGYTF. CDR3 DNA: TGTGCCAGCAGCTCCCTAGGCTGGGCAGATGGCTACACCTTC.

The chain couples TRBV5-4 to TRBJ2-3; the D gene is possibly TRBD1 (5 bases). In germline, CDR1 is SGHNT, CDR2 YYREEE (reference sequence). V was trimmed by 3 bases and J by 1 base, leaving 12 bases between them. CDR3 length: 15 residues. As DNA, the CDR3 is TGTGCCAGCAGCTACCGTAGGGGTCGCACAGATACGCAGTATTTT. Translating gives CASSYRRGRTDTQYF.

The genes are TRBV5-8 and TRBJ1-1; TRBD1 is a possible D gene (5 bases). The CDR3 consists of 14 residues. CDR1 and CDR2 (germline): SGHTS, YDEGEE. Between the trimmed V and J ends, which lost 4 bases and 1 base, there was a span of 11 bases. In DNA form, the CDR3 reads TGTGCCAGCAGCCTAAACACAGGGAACACTGAAGCTTTCTTT. Encoded protein: CASSLNTGNTEAFF. The full variable domain, in which reference TRBV5-8 and TRBJ1-1 provide the parts outside the CDR3, is EAGVTQSPTHLIKTRGQQATLRCSPISGHTSVYWYQQALGLGLQFLLWYDEGEERNRGNFPPRFSGRQFPNYSSELNVNALELEDSALYLCASSLNTGNTEAFFGQGTRLTVV.

This clone was observed a few times. V usage is TRBV2 and J usage is TRBJ1-1; TRBD1 matches 8 bases. Trimming cost V 6 bases and J 1 base; bases outside gene matches: 7. Germline V lookup: CDR1 SNHLY, CDR2 FYNNEI. The CDR3 contains 15 residues. The CDR3 loop is CASSRLGQANTEAFF. The CDR3 DNA is TGTGCCAGCAGCCGATTGGGACAGGCGAACACTGAAGCTTTCTTT.

The chain has TRBV6-6 and TRBJ2-1; no definite D call. The CDR3 loop spans 11 amino acids. CDR1 is MNHNY, CDR2 SVGAGI, per germline (reference sequence). V lost 5 bases to trimming and J lost 5 bases, with 4 bases between them. In DNA, the CDR3 is TGTGCCAGCAGTGGCCACAATGAGCAGTTCTTC. Its protein product is CASSGHNEQFF.

The rearrangement uses TRBV6-5 and TRBJ1-2, with 7 nucleotides matching TRBD1. The CDR3 has 14 residues. From germline, CDR1 is MNHEY and CDR2 SVGAGI. V lost 0 bases, J lost 6 bases, and 4 bases stayed unmatched. CDR3 in amino acids: CASSYSGQENGYTF. The CDR3 DNA is TGTGCCAGCAGTTACTCTGGACAGGAAAATGGCTACACCTTC.

This clone was found a few times. CDR3 in DNA: TGTGCCAGCAGCCAAGTTCCGGGGGGGGTTTACGAGCAGTACTTC. Protein product: CASSQVPGGVYEQYF. This chain uses TRBV3-1 (or the pseudogene TRBV3-2) with TRBJ2-7, with 8 bases aligning to TRBD2. Germline V lookup: CDR1 LGHDT, CDR2 YNNKEL (reference sequence). The V and J ends lost 1 base and 4 bases, in that order; junction bases with no gene match: 6. The CDR3 extends over 15 amino acids.

This chain uses TRBV24-1 with TRBJ2-7, with D perhaps TRBD1 (7 bases). Germline CDR1 reads KGHDR; CDR2 reads SFDVKD. The CDR3 runs 14 residues. With 4 bases removed from V and 5 bases from J, the gap between germline ends came to 14 bases. CDR3 region: CATSDRGTDHEQYF. CDR3 DNA sequence: TGTGCCACCAGTGACCGCGGGACAGATCACGAGCAGTACTTC.

The V and J genes are TRBV6-6 and TRBJ2-7; either TRBD1 or TRBD2 may supply D (7 bases each). Trimming removed 11 bases at V and 2 bases at J, with 13 bases between. CDR1 MNHNY and CDR2 SVGAGI come from the germline V gene (reference sequence). The CDR3 consists of 12 residues. CDR3 nucleotides: TGTGCCGCCAGGGGGACTACCTACGAGCAGTACTTC. Translation: CAARGTTYEQYF.

Here the CDR3 DNA reads TGTGCCAGCAGCTTAATGCAGGGGGAGCAGTTCTTC. It yields the protein CASSLMQGEQFF. The chain couples TRBV7-9 to TRBJ2-1; TRBD1 is a possible D gene (6 bases). Trimming stripped 2 bases from V and 10 bases from J, with 9 bases between. The CDR3 is 12 residues long. The V gene's germline CDR1 is SEHNR and CDR2 FQNEAQ (reference sequence).

The chain recombines TRBV12-3 or TRBV12-4 with TRBJ2-7, with D unclear. This CDR3 has 13 amino acids. V was cut by 6 bases and J by 3 bases, with 12 bases left in between. The CDR3 spells CASRLDGFYEQYF. DNA for the CDR3: TGTGCCAGCAGGCTTGACGGATTCTACGAGCAGTACTTC.

This clone was seen only a few times. This sequence joins TRBV19 and TRBJ1-5; 10 nucleotides line up with TRBD1. CDR1 and CDR2 from the germline V gene are LNHDA and SQIVND (reference sequence). Trimming took 6 bases from V and 2 from J; bases not matched to a gene: 4. This CDR3 is built from 15 residues. CDR3 in DNA: TGTGCCAGTAGCGACAGGGGGCGAGGCAATCAGCCCCAGCATTTT. It translates to CASSDRGRGNQPQHF. Variable domain in full (rest from reference TRBV19 and TRBJ1-5): DGGITQSPKYLFRKEGQNVTLSCEQNLNHDAMYWYRQDPGQGLRLIYYSQIVNDFQKGDIAEGYSVSREKKESFPLTVTSAQKNPTAFYLCASSDRGRGNQPQHFGDGTRLSIL.

This chain uses TRBV2 with TRBJ2-7, with 9 bases aligning to TRBD1. Germline CDR1 and CDR2: SNHLY and FYNNEI. With V trimmed by 6 bases and J by 3 bases, 12 bases remained unmatched. This CDR3 contains 16 residues. The CDR3 DNA reads as TGTGCCAGCAGAAGTGGTTTCCGGGACAGGGTCTACGAGCAGTACTTC. Translation: CASRSGFRDRVYEQYF.

This chain joins TRBV5-5 and TRBJ2-3, with 13 bases lining up with TRBD2. Germline V gives CDR1 SGHKS, CDR2 YYEKEE (reference sequence). The CDR3 has 16 residues. Losses at the gene ends were 0 bases for V and 6 bases for J; bases not matched to a gene: 4. Here the CDR3 DNA reads TGTGCCAGCAGCTTGGGACTAGCGGGAGGTTCCGATACGCAGTATTTT. This encodes CASSLGLAGGSDTQYF.

J is TRBJ2-7 and V is TRBV12-3 or TRBV12-4; 9 bases fit TRBD1. The CDR3 runs to 12 residues. J gave up 9 bases and V 3 bases, and 3 bases lay outside the gene matches. CDR3 in DNA: TGTGCCAGCAGTTTGCTACAGGGGGCGCAGTACTTC. It is translated as CASSLLQGAQYF.

The chain combines TRBV5-4 with TRBJ2-2, with TRBD2 as a possible D gene (6 bases). The CDR3 has 15 amino acids. V dropped 3 bases and J dropped 5 bases, with 14 bases sitting between them. Germline V lookup: CDR1 SGHNT, CDR2 YYREEE (reference sequence). CDR3 protein: CASSWGVKGTGELFF. The CDR3 DNA reads as TGTGCCAGCAGCTGGGGGGTAAAAGGAACCGGGGAGCTGTTTTTT. Complete variable domain (other parts from reference TRBV5-4 and TRBJ2-2): ETGVTQSPTHLIKTRGQQVTLRCSSQSGHNTVSWYQQALGQGPQFIFQYYREEENGRGNFPPRFSGLQFPNYSSELNVNALELDDSALYLCASSWGVKGTGELFFGEGSRLTVL.

This chain links TRBV14 with TRBJ1-1; D gene uncertain. V dropped 4 bases and J dropped 7 bases, with 7 bases sitting between them. The CDR3 has 11 amino acids. Germline V lookup: CDR1 SGHDN, CDR2 FVKESK. The CDR3: CASSPTVEAFF. The DNA for the CDR3 is TGTGCCAGCAGCCCGACGGTTGAAGCTTTCTTT.

The genes are TRBV6-5 and TRBJ2-3; the match to TRBD2 covers 7 bases. This CDR3 is 15 amino acids long. V lost 2 bases to trimming and J lost 1 base; unmatched junction nucleotides: 3. Germline values: CDR1 MNHEY, CDR2 SVGAGI. CDR3 residues: CASSYTRGGTDTQYF. The CDR3 coding sequence is TGTGCCAGCAGTTACACACGGGGGGGCACAGATACGCAGTATTTT.